This TCR beta chain derives from a study of CD8 T cells in ankylosing spondylitis. Overall study results and limits: The authors found the disease-linked clones to be CD8+ and relatively rare in peripheral blood. A subset of motif variants has previously been described in the synovial fluid and blood of reactive arthritis. The study looked at matched synovial fluid samples from ankylosing spondylitis patients. Disease-linked clones were reported to be significantly enriched there. Seemingly characteristic of ankylosing spondylitis blood was a TCR beta motif consisting of eight highly homologous variants.

With molecular barcodes, quantitative 5'-RACE was used to make the TCR beta libraries. TCRdb reprocessed the 5' RACE reads via MiXCR and lists one record per CDR3 protein. The sample yields about 540,000 distinct CDR3 sequences, about an eighth seen once. This clonotype came up many times. No antigen is known for it. V dropped 6 bases and J dropped 5 bases, with 14 bases sitting between them. The CDR3 contains 14 residues. The chain links TRBV12-3 or TRBV12-4 to TRBJ1-5; D is uncertain. This clonotype was sampled from a male donor with ankylosing spondylitis. The sample was blood, either unsorted or a sorted T cell fraction (not recorded which). CDR3 loop: CASSSTNLYQPQHF. The CDR3 DNA sequence: TGTGCCAGCAGCTCGACAAACCTTTATCAGCCCCAGCATTTT.